Sequencing of this T cell receptor beta chain was carried out in a study of CD8+ T cells in alopecia areata (dated by TCRdb to the late 2010s). In the study overall: The treated patients, all with moderate-to-severe alopecia areata, were enrolled in an open-label pilot trial of oral tofacitinib given at 5 to 10 mg twice daily. Biopsies were taken from tofacitinib-treated patients at baseline and at 4 and 24 weeks of treatment, and a later scalp biopsy was taken in several of the tofacitinib-treated patients. In humans, TCRbeta sequencing was performed on scalp tissue and on sorted CD4+ and CD8+ peripheral blood T cells from healthy controls and from patients with patchy or totalis/universalis alopecia areata. Clonality in the scalp was compared among normal scalp (n=4), patchy alopecia areata scalp (n=8), and alopecia totalis/universalis scalp (n=8). RNA came from the PAXgene miRNA kit for fixed scalp, the miRNeasy kit for PBMCs, and the RNeasy kit for mouse skin. In both human patients and the C3H/HeJ mouse model, the study applied high-throughput TCRbeta sequencing to look at T cell clonal expansion in alopecia areata. Amplification of TCRbeta CDR3 regions was done by immunoSEQ multiplex PCR using 35 Vbeta forward primers and 13 Jbeta reverse primers. Patients received tofacitinib for 6 to 18 months and were then followed off drug for 6 months to check for delayed response and recurrence.

Notes on this clone: This receptor's antigen is unknown. No base qualities exist here, and no much larger clone lies one base off it.

The study at large found these results: Compared with normal scalp, lesional scalp had higher clonality and more expanded CD8+ clones, particularly in alopecia totalis/universalis, a pattern that suggests antigenic drive. TCR sequences shared between patients were less clear than in mice, possibly partly because of HLA diversity in the patient population. Scalp TCR repertoire analysis is complicated because resident alphabeta T cells in normal human skin are also sequenced, whereas mouse skin is dominated by gammadelta T cells.

The CDR1 and CDR2 encoded by the germline V gene (reference sequence) are MNHNY and SVGAGI. V drops 2 bases and J drops 7 bases, leaving 11 bases in between. Counted from cysteine to phenylalanine, this CDR3 has 13 amino acids. This entry keeps only the CDR3 DNA: 39 bases, framed from base 1. The method was the immunoSEQ multiplex PCR assay. For TCR sequencing, RNA was extracted from every sample and reverse transcribed into cDNA to serve as template. SuperScript III was used to make first-strand cDNA, primed with a 2:1 mix of oligo-dT and random hexamers. Amplification bias was assessed with a synthetic immune receptor repertoire, and residual bias was removed computationally. For the original study's pipeline: Raw reads were preprocessed for error removal, and CDR3 was defined according to IMGT conventions as running from the conserved cysteine to phenylalanine. Clonality was computed as 1 minus the Shannon entropy, with the entropy normalized by log2 of the number of productive unique TCRs. Whether scalp clones were CD4 or CD8 was inferred by matching scalp TCRbeta sequences against CD4 and CD8 repertoires sorted from blood. TCRdb carries this immuneACCESS record with in-frame sequences only. Its versions omit some clonotypes, under half of them owing to an unresolved V gene in the studies checked, with the rest unexplained. V and J calls and clone size follow that table, whereas D and trimming were derived from the DNA. The sample profile shows some 170,000 clones; approximately 62% of them were found once. The ten largest clones add up to 1.7% of the sample.

According to the study, the label for this sample's time point signals: baseline before oral tofacitinib. Lesional scalp punch biopsies and peripheral blood were collected from alopecia areata patients. PBMCs were isolated by density centrifugation and stained for CD3, CD4 and CD8, after which CD4+ and CD8+ T cells were sorted on a FACSAria. Sample: CD4+ T cells sorted from blood, taken at week 0. The receptor chain draws on TRBV6-6 and TRBJ1-1, with TRBD1 as a weak D call on 5 bases. This receptor was obtained from a human donor with alopecia areata. Here is the DNA: TGTGCCAGCAGTTACGTGGGGACTAGTGAAGCTTTCTTT. Protein translation: CASSYVGTSEAFF.